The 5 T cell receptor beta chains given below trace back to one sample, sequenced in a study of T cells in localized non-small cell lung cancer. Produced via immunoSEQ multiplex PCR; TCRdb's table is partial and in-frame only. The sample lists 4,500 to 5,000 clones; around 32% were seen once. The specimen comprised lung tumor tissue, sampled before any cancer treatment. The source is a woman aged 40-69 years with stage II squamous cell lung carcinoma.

Here the CDR3 reads CASTSVSNQPQHF. CDR3 sequence (DNA): TGTGCCAGCACCTCCGTAAGCAATCAGCCCCAGCATTTT. The chain combines TRBV6-8 with TRBJ1-5; D uncertain. Germline V gene lookup returns CDR1 MNHGY and CDR2 SAAAGT. The CDR3 totals 13 residues. The ends were cut back, 7 bases at V and 1 base at J, with 8 bases in the middle.

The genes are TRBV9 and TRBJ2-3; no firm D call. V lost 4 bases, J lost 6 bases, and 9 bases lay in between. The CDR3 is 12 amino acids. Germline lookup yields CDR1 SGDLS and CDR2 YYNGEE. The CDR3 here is CASSWGRDTQYF. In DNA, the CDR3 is TGTGCCAGCAGCTGGGGTAGGGATACGCAGTATTTT.

CDR3 amino acids: CATSTRGGTSGEQFF. The CDR3 nucleotides are TGTGCCACCAGCACCCGAGGCGGGACTAGCGGAGAGCAGTTCTTC. The V call is TRBV15, the J call TRBJ2-1; 11 nucleotides match TRBD2. The CDR3 length is 15 residues. V was clipped by 4 bases and J by 10 bases; unmatched bases: 9. Germline V gives CDR1 LNHNV, CDR2 YYDKDF (reference sequence).

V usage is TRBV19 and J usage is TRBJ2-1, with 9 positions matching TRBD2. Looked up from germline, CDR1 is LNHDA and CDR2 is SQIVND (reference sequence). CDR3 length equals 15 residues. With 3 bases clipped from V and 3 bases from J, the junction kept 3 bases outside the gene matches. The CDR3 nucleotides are TGTGCCAGTAGTATGACTAGCGGCTACTACAATGAGCAGTTCTTC. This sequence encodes CASSMTSGYYNEQFF.

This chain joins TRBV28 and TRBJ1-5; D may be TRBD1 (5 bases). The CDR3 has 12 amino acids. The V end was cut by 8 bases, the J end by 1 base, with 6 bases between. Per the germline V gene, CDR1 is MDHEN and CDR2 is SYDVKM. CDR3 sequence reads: CASRQSNQPQHF. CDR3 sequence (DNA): TGTGCCAGCCGACAGAGCAATCAGCCCCAGCATTTT.